The 27 T cell receptor beta chains given below trace back to one sample, sequenced in a study of blood T cell repertoires in COVID-19. This table comes from immunoSEQ multiplex PCR, and its TCRdb copy is limited to in-frame clones, with some not included. The sample records a few hundred thousand clones, 75% to 90% being singletons. The material sequenced was PBMCs or T cells enriched from blood (not recorded which). These receptors originate from a woman aged 50 to 60 who had recovered from COVID-19.

The J gene is TRBJ1-2, the V gene TRBV18; D is ambiguous. Germline V gene sequence: CDR1 KGHSH, CDR2 LQKENI. The CDR3 sequence is 14 residues long. V dropped 3 bases and J dropped 5 bases, with 13 bases sitting between them. CDR3: CASSPIHPSYGYTF. CDR3 coding DNA: TGTGCCAGCTCACCCATACACCCCTCTTATGGCTACACCTTC.

The chain joins TRBV5-1 to TRBJ1-3; a possible D gene is TRBD1 (6 bases). This CDR3 has 15 residues. The ends were cut back, 4 bases at V and 0 bases at J, with 11 bases in the middle. Germline loops: CDR1 SGHRS, CDR2 YFSETQ. In nucleotides, the CDR3 is TGCGCCAGCAGCATGGGACAACCCTCTGGAAACACCATATATTTT. Its translation: CASSMGQPSGNTIYF. Drawing the rest from reference TRBV5-1 and TRBJ1-3, the complete variable domain is KAGVTQTPRYLIKTRGQQVTLSCSPISGHRSVSWYQQTPGQGLQFLFEYFSETQRNKGNFPGRFSGRQFSNSRSEMNVSTLELGDSALYLCASSMGQPSGNTIYFGEGSWLTVV.

The chain recombines TRBV30 with TRBJ1-2, with TRBD1 matching over 7 bases. CDR1 GTSNPN and CDR2 SVGIG come from the germline V gene (reference sequence). This CDR3 is built from 14 residues. The J segment lost 4 bases and the V segment lost 6 bases, leaving 11 bases of the junction unmatched. The CDR3 nucleotides are TGTGCCTGTCTTCCACAGGGGAGCAGCTATGGCTACACCTTC. Protein sequence: CACLPQGSSYGYTF.

The rearrangement joins TRBV11-2 to TRBJ1-2, with D unclear. Trimming pared 4 bases from V and 2 bases from J, leaving 14 bases between. The CDR3 covers 15 residues. CDR1 and CDR2 from the germline V gene are SGHAT and FQNNGV. The CDR3 is CASSSTARRNYGYTF. CDR3 bases: TGTGCCAGCAGCTCTACCGCCAGGCGAAACTATGGCTACACCTTC.

This clone was observed a handful of times. The V call is TRBV7-2, the J call TRBJ1-1; no clear D. Germline CDR1 is SGHTA and CDR2 is FQGNSA. V lost 1 base, J lost 1 base, and 7 bases lay in between. The CDR3 has 14 amino acids. DNA for the CDR3: TGTGCCAGCAGCTTAGACCCAGGGAACACTGAAGCTTTCTTT. It translates to CASSLDPGNTEAFF.

The chain carries TRBV11-2 and TRBJ2-1, with 7 bases lining up with TRBD1. Germline trimming cut 4 bases from V and 2 bases from J; bases unmatched to any gene: 8. CDR1 is SGHAT, CDR2 FQNNGV, per germline. This CDR3 is 16 amino acids long. CDR3 loop: CASSYSGTGAYNEQFF. The CDR3 bases are TGTGCCAGCAGCTACTCGGGAACAGGGGCCTACAATGAGCAGTTCTTC. Drawing the rest from reference TRBV11-2 and TRBJ2-1, the complete variable domain is EAGVAQSPRYKIIEKRQSVAFWCNPISGHATLYWYQQILGQGPKLLIQFQNNGVVDDSQLPKDRFSAERLKGVDSTLKIQPAKLEDSAVYLCASSYSGTGAYNEQFFGPGTRLTVL.

V usage is TRBV18 and J usage is TRBJ1-1; 7 positions agree with TRBD1. This CDR3 contains 13 residues. CDR1 is KGHSH, CDR2 LQKENI, per germline. V shed 5 bases, J shed 4 bases, and the junction held 4 bases outside the gene matches. The CDR3 here is CASSNNRGTEAFF. CDR3 bases: TGTGCCAGCTCAAATAACAGGGGCACTGAAGCTTTCTTT. Supplemented by reference TRBV18 and TRBJ1-1, the full variable domain reads NAGVMQNPRHLVRRRGQEARLRCSPMKGHSHVYWYRQLPEEGLKFMVYLQKENIIDESGMPKERFSAEFPKEGPSILRIQQVVRGDSAAYFCASSNNRGTEAFFGQGTRLTVV.

The chain is built from TRBV14 and TRBJ1-2; 7 positions match TRBD1. This CDR3 is built from 13 residues. After removal of 5 bases from V and 2 bases from J, the junction contained 2 bases not matched to a gene. Germline V gene sequence: CDR1 SGHDN, CDR2 FVKESK. CDR3 bases: TGTGCCAGCAGCGACAGGGTAAACTATGGCTACACCTTC. Its translation: CASSDRVNYGYTF.

The V call is TRBV5-6, the J call TRBJ2-1; possible D gene TRBD1, 5 bases. Looked up from germline, CDR1 is SGHDT and CDR2 is YYEEEE. The V and J ends lost 2 bases and 8 bases respectively, with 14 bases between them. The length of the CDR3 is 14 residues. CDR3 protein: CASSFQGGKDEQFF. As DNA, the CDR3 is TGTGCCAGCAGCTTCCAGGGCGGAAAGGATGAGCAGTTCTTC.

This chain connects TRBV30 to TRBJ1-2; D remains unclear. This CDR3 region has 15 residues. CDR1 and CDR2 (germline): GTSNPN, SVGIG (reference sequence). Trimming cost V 0 bases and J 0 bases, with 11 bases left between them. The CDR3 DNA reads as TGTGCCTGGAGTGTACGTGCAACTTCTAACTATGGCTACACCTTC. This encodes CAWSVRATSNYGYTF. Together with reference TRBV30 and TRBJ1-2, the CDR3 gives the full variable domain: SQTIHQWPATLVQPVGSPLSLECTVEGTSNPNLYWYRQAAGRGLQLLFYSVGIGQISSEVPQNLSASRPQDRQFILSSKKLLLSDSGFYLCAWSVRATSNYGYTFGSGTRLTVV.

The V gene is TRBV30, the J gene TRBJ2-7; the match to TRBD2 covers 14 bases. CDR3 length: 15 amino acids. The V and J ends lost 2 bases and 4 bases, in that order; junction bases with no gene match: 4. Germline V gene lookup returns CDR1 GTSNPN and CDR2 SVGIG (reference sequence). CDR3 region: CAWSRGTSGSYEQYF. The DNA for the CDR3 is TGTGCCTGGAGTCGTGGGACTAGCGGGAGTTACGAGCAGTACTTC.

This clone occurred a few times. This chain uses TRBV5-4 with TRBJ1-6; tentatively, D is TRBD1 (6 bases). This CDR3 comprises 16 residues. Germline CDR1 and CDR2: SGHNT and YYREEE (reference sequence). Between the trimmed V and J ends, which lost 4 bases and 5 bases, there was a span of 16 bases. This chain's CDR3 is CASSRWGGQHNSPLHF. The CDR3 region has the DNA TGTGCCAGCAGCAGGTGGGGTGGACAGCATAATTCACCCCTCCACTTT.

The genes are TRBV5-1 and TRBJ2-7; 10 nucleotides agree with TRBD1. The germline CDR1 and CDR2 sequences are SGHRS and YFSETQ. Unmatched junction bases numbered 6, after V lost 1 base and J lost 5 bases. CDR3 length equals 15 residues. Here the CDR3 reads CASSLPGTGVNEQYF. The CDR3 DNA reads TGCGCCAGCAGCTTGCCCGGGACAGGGGTGAACGAGCAGTACTTC.

With regard to this clone: The same CDR3 is also encoded by other DNA sequences in this sample. The chain recombines TRBV7-2 with TRBJ1-4; the D gene is possibly TRBD1 (6 bases). This CDR3 contains 15 residues. Germline V CDR1 and CDR2: SGHTA, FQGNSA. V shed 0 bases and J shed 8 bases, with 13 bases lying between them. CDR3 bases: TGTGCCAGCAGCTTAGCGCCAGGGCAGGGGGAAAAACTGTTTTTT. It codes for CASSLAPGQGEKLFF.

The V call is TRBV5-8, the J call TRBJ1-2; D remains ambiguous. V shed 1 base and J shed 4 bases, with 11 bases lying between them. The germline V gene encodes CDR1 SGHTS and CDR2 YDEGEE. The CDR3 runs to 14 residues. CDR3 region: CASSLKYTPYGYTF. CDR3 nucleotide sequence: TGTGCCAGCAGCTTGAAGTACACACCCTATGGCTACACCTTC.

The chain combines TRBV12-5 with TRBJ1-2, with D possibly matching TRBD1 (6 bases). The germline gives CDR1 LGHNT, CDR2 FRNRAP. The V end lost 6 bases, the J end lost 2 bases, and 10 bases lay between the germline ends. The CDR3 covers 13 residues. The chain's CDR3 is CASGQTGNYGYTF. CDR3 DNA: TGTGCTAGTGGCCAAACAGGGAACTATGGCTACACCTTC.

The V gene is TRBV9, the J gene TRBJ1-2, with 7 bases that match TRBD1. Losses at the gene ends were 3 bases for V and 4 bases for J; bases not matched to a gene: 9. This CDR3 is built from 15 residues. From germline, CDR1 is SGDLS and CDR2 YYNGEE. DNA of the CDR3: TGTGCCAGCAGCGGTCCTTGGGGACAGAGCTATGGCTACACCTTC. It encodes CASSGPWGQSYGYTF.

The rearrangement links TRBV7-9 to TRBJ2-1; 10 nucleotides line up with TRBD2. Trimming at V came to 2 bases and at J to 8 bases, leaving 6 bases not matched to a gene. CDR1 and CDR2 (germline): SEHNR, FQNEAQ (reference sequence). CDR3 size: 15 residues. CDR3 bases: TGTGCCAGCAGCTTATACGGGACTAGCGCACATGAGCAGTTCTTC. It codes for CASSLYGTSAHEQFF.

This rearrangement joins TRBV7-9 to TRBJ1-1; 9 positions match TRBD1. The CDR3 loop spans 14 amino acids. V lost 6 bases, J lost 6 bases, and 8 bases stayed unmatched. In germline, CDR1 is SEHNR, CDR2 FQNEAQ (reference sequence). The CDR3 DNA is TGTGCCAGCAGTACAGGACAGGGGAGCGCTGAAGCTTTCTTT. Its protein product is CASSTGQGSAEAFF.

The chain carries TRBV6-2 or TRBV6-3 and TRBJ1-1, with unresolved D. This CDR3 spans 13 amino acids. Deletions cut 3 bases from V and 4 bases from J, with 9 bases between. CDR1 is MNHEY and CDR2 is SVGEGT in the germline V gene. The CDR3 DNA follows: TGTGCCAGCAGTTATCGAGGTGGCACTGAAGCTTTCTTT. This translates into CASSYRGGTEAFF.

This clone was seen just once. The J gene is TRBJ1-1, the V gene TRBV6-2 or TRBV6-3; TRBD1 is a possible D gene (5 bases). The CDR3 is 16 residues long. With 4 bases removed from V and 1 base from J, the gap between germline ends came to 16 bases. Per germline, CDR1 MNHEY and CDR2 SVGEGT. The CDR3 spells CASSFNTGGGNTEAFF. DNA of the CDR3: TGTGCCAGCAGTTTCAATACCGGGGGGGGGAACACTGAAGCTTTCTTT.

The V and J genes are TRBV4-1 and TRBJ1-2; a weak D match, TRBD1 (5 bases). This CDR3 contains 15 residues. In germline, CDR1 is MGHRA, CDR2 YSYEKL. V lost 1 base and J 8 bases, leaving 17 bases between the germline ends. The CDR3 sequence: CASSQAGGLIGGYTF. The CDR3 DNA reads TGCGCCAGCAGCCAAGCCGGGGGACTTATTGGGGGCTACACCTTC.

This chain links TRBV5-6 with TRBJ1-1; D gene unclear. With 4 bases removed from V and 3 bases from J, the gap between germline ends came to 13 bases. The germline V gene has CDR1 SGHDT and CDR2 YYEEEE. The CDR3 runs 14 residues. DNA for the CDR3: TGTGCCAGCAGCCCGCCCGACGGGGACACTGAAGCTTTCTTT. It is translated as CASSPPDGDTEAFF.

V gene TRBV11-3 combines with J gene TRBJ2-3; no firm D call. CDR1 is SGHNT and CDR2 is YENEEA in the germline V gene. The V end lost 1 base, the J end lost 2 bases, and 7 bases lay between the germline ends. This CDR3 has 14 residues. In nucleotides, the CDR3 is TGTGCCAGCAGCTTAGTAACTACCACAGATACGCAGTATTTT. Translated, it gives CASSLVTTTDTQYF.

This clone was counted only a few times. This rearrangement joins TRBV19 to TRBJ2-7, with D perhaps matching TRBD1 (5 bases). With 5 bases removed from V and 2 bases from J, the gap between germline ends came to 13 bases. This CDR3 is built from 14 residues. Per germline, CDR1 LNHDA and CDR2 SQIVND (reference sequence). The chain's CDR3 is CASSPTQGTYEQYF. CDR3 bases: TGTGCCAGTAGTCCCACGCAGGGAACCTACGAGCAGTACTTC.

The chain recombines TRBV19 with TRBJ1-5; D is perhaps TRBD1 (6 bases). V lost 9 bases, J lost 5 bases, and 17 bases lay in between. Germline V gene lookup returns CDR1 LNHDA and CDR2 SQIVND (reference sequence). This CDR3 has 14 amino acids. The CDR3 is CASDFGQRDQPQHF. The CDR3 DNA reads as TGTGCCAGCGACTTTGGACAGCGCGATCAGCCCCAGCATTTT. Using reference TRBV19 and TRBJ1-5 for the parts outside the CDR3, the full variable domain is DGGITQSPKYLFRKEGQNVTLSCEQNLNHDAMYWYRQDPGQGLRLIYYSQIVNDFQKGDIAEGYSVSREKKESFPLTVTSAQKNPTAFYLCASDFGQRDQPQHFGDGTRLSIL.

This clone was detected a few times. The chain carries TRBV30 and TRBJ1-5, with D perhaps TRBD1 (5 bases). V was trimmed by 1 base and J by 6 bases, leaving 10 bases between them. Germline CDR1 is GTSNPN and CDR2 is SVGIG (reference sequence). The CDR3 sequence is 13 residues long. CDR3 bases: TGTGCCTGGAGTGAGGGGCAGGGTCAGCCCCAGCATTTT. This translates into CAWSEGQGQPQHF.